The rows below give T cell receptor beta chains drawn from one sample of a study of OX40 agonist ivuxolimab in advanced cancers. Assay: immunoSEQ multiplex PCR; the TCRdb copy retains only in-frame clones and omits some. In the table there are approximately 49,000 clones, about 86% of which are singletons. The sequencing here drew on CD4+ or CD8+ T cells sorted from blood, taken in a trial of the OX40 agonist ivuxolimab. These receptors all stem from an adult with an advanced solid tumor such as melanoma, head and neck, liver or kidney cancer. Each CDR3 is given with its conserved first and last residue. The D gene is left open where the match is weak. Not all rows give a size; the values are once, few, many and, for expanded clones, a class.

. 16 TRBJ2-3 TRBV5-1 . TGCGCCAGCAGCGGCCTCACGACAGGATTGGGAGATACGCAGTATTTT CASSGLTTGLGDTQYF
. 14 TRBJ2-5 TRBV7-2 . TGTGCCAGCAGCCCTAACGGAGGGGAAGAGACCCAGTACTTC CASSPNGGEETQYF
TRBD2 17 TRBJ2-7 TRBV27 . TGTGCCAGCAGTTCGCCATCGGGCGGGAGGGCCTCTTACGAGCAGTACTTC CASSSPSGGRASYEQYF
. 17 TRBJ1-1 TRBV5-1 . TGCGCCAGCAGCTTGGAGCGGCGGGGGCGGGTGAACACTGAAGCTTTCTTT CASSLERRGRVNTEAFF
TRBD2 17 TRBJ2-5 TRBV7-2 . TGTGCCAGCAGCTTAAGGACCGGGACTAGCTATGCAGAGACCCAGTACTTC CASSLRTGTSYAETQYF
. 13 TRBJ2-2 TRBV27 . TGTGCCAGCAGTTTAGCGGGAACCGGGGAGCTGTTTTTT CASSLAGTGELFF
. 15 TRBJ2-5 TRBV7-9 . TGTGCCAGCAGCATTACTGGGGGTAATCAAGAGACCCAGTACTTC CASSITGGNQETQYF
. 12 TRBJ2-7 TRBV5-1 . TGCGCCAGCAGCTCGACCCCAGGAGAGCAGTACTTC CASSSTPGEQYF
. 12 TRBJ2-3 TRBV5-5 . TGTGCCAGCAGCACCCCCCCAGATACGCAGTATTTT CASSTPPDTQYF
. 15 TRBJ1-2 TRBV4-1 . TGCGCCAGCAGCCAATCCTGGACCCCTGGCTGGGGCTACACCTTC CASSQSWTPGWGYTF
. 13 TRBJ1-4 TRBV25-1 . TGTGCCACCGCGGGAGGGCTGAATGAAAAACTGTTTTTT CATAGGLNEKLFF
. 14 TRBJ2-5 TRBV28 . TGTGCCAGCAGCACCGCAGAGTTCAAAGAGACCCAGTACTTC CASSTAEFKETQYF
. 13 TRBJ2-5 TRBV9 . TGTGCCAGCAGCGCGACTCCTAGGGAGACCCAGTACTTC CASSATPRETQYF
. 12 TRBJ1-4 TRBV2 . TGTGCCAGCAGTGAATGGTCCGAAAAACTGTTTTTT CASSEWSEKLFF
TRBD1 12 TRBJ2-5 TRBV29-1 . TGCAGCATAAGACAGGGCCAAGAGACCCAGTACTTC CSIRQGQETQYF
. 15 TRBJ2-5 TRBV9 . TGTGCCAGCAGCGCCTTGGACGGCCGGCAAGAGACCCAGTACTTC CASSALDGRQETQYF
TRBD1 14 TRBJ2-5 TRBV28 . TGTGCCAGCAGTCACAGGGGGAGGAGAGAGACCCAGTACTTC CASSHRGRRETQYF
. 14 TRBJ2-2 TRBV7-9 . TGTGCCAGCAGGAAGGGGCGGGTAACCGGGGAGCTGTTTTTT CASRKGRVTGELFF
. 15 TRBJ2-3 TRBV7-6 . TGTGCCAGCAGCGCCCAACCGGATTTTGCAGATACGCAGTATTTT CASSAQPDFADTQYF
. 14 TRBJ2-5 TRBV4-3 few TGCGCCAGCAGCCAGAGCAACTCCAAAGAGACCCAGTACTTC CASSQSNSKETQYF
TRBD2 17 TRBJ2-2 TRBV5-1 . TGCGCCAGCAGCTTGGGGACTAGCGCCTCGAACACCGGGGAGCTGTTTTTT CASSLGTSASNTGELFF
. 17 TRBJ1-4 TRBV11-2 . TGTGCCAGCAGCTTACCTCGGGCCGGAGCAACTAATGAAAAACTGTTTTTT CASSLPRAGATNEKLFF
. 13 TRBJ1-5 TRBV19 . TGTGCCAGTAGTGGGGGATGGGGTCAGCCCCAGCATTTT CASSGGWGQPQHF
. 14 TRBJ2-7 TRBV10-1 . TGCGCCAACACGACCGGGGGGCCTCCCTACGAGCAGTACTTC CANTTGGPPYEQYF
. 14 TRBJ1-3 TRBV2 once TGTGCCAGCAGGGGCCGAAGCTCTGGAAACACCATATATTTT CASRGRSSGNTIYF
. 16 TRBJ2-7 TRBV27 . TGTGCCAGCAGTCGTGGATTTGGAAGCGCTTCCTACGAGCAGTACTTC CASSRGFGSASYEQYF
TRBD1 16 TRBJ1-2 TRBV28 . TGTGCCAGCAGTGCATCTCGGACAGGGGGTACCTATGGCTACACCTTC CASSASRTGGTYGYTF
TRBD2 16 TRBJ2-7 TRBV9 few TGTGCCAGCAGCGTAGATGCTAGCGGGAGTGGCGACGAGCAGTACTTC CASSVDASGSGDEQYF
. 16 TRBJ2-1 TRBV7-8 . TGTGCCAGCAGCCCCGAAGGCGGAGGCTCCTACAATGAGCAGTTCTTC CASSPEGGGSYNEQFF
. 13 TRBJ2-5 TRBV27 few TGTGCCAGCAGTTTAGGGATTCGTGAGACCCAGTACTTC CASSLGIRETQYF
. 13 TRBJ2-7 TRBV15 once TGTGCCACCAGCAGAGACCCGAAATACGAGCAGTACTTC CATSRDPKYEQYF
TRBD2 16 TRBJ2-5 TRBV4-3 . TGCGCCAGCAGCCAAGACCTAGCGGGGGGCCAAGAGACCCAGTACTTC CASSQDLAGGQETQYF
TRBD2 16 TRBJ2-7 TRBV7-2 once TGTGCCAGCAGCTTGGCTCCCCGGGCGGGAGGGCGCGAGCAGTACTTT CASSLAPRAGGREQYF
. 16 TRBJ1-4 TRBV18 . TGTGCCAGCTCACCATCATCGGGAAGCTTGAATGAAAAACTGTTTTTT CASSPSSGSLNEKLFF
TRBD1 16 TRBJ1-2 TRBV2 few TGTGCCAGCAGTGCCCCCGGGGGGCAGGGGGCTCTCGGCTACACCTTC CASSAPGGQGALGYTF
. 17 TRBJ2-1 TRBV5-5 . TGTGCCAGCAGCTTCGGCGTGCATCTCCTTTCCTACAATGAGCAGTTCTTC CASSFGVHLLSYNEQFF
TRBD2 17 TRBJ2-7 TRBV7-9 . TGTGCCAGCAGCTTTTACGGGACTAGCGGGAGACCCTACGAGCAGTACTTC CASSFYGTSGRPYEQYF
TRBD1 14 TRBJ1-2 TRBV4-3 . TGCGCCAGCAGCCTGGGGACAGAAGGCCTTGGCTACACCTTC CASSLGTEGLGYTF
. 14 TRBJ2-7 TRBV7-2 few TGTGCCAGCACCCGCGGCGGTGGGGAGGACGAGCAGTACTTC CASTRGGGEDEQYF
. 12 TRBJ2-5 TRBV7-7 . TGTGCCAGCAGCAGTCCATTGGGGACCCAGTACTTC CASSSPLGTQYF
. 16 TRBJ1-3 TRBV7-2 . TGTGCCAGCAGCTCGGGTGGCCGAGCCTCTGGAAACACCATATATTTT CASSSGGRASGNTIYF
. 15 TRBJ1-5 TRBV19 . TGTGCCAGTAGACCCTCTTTACGGAGCAATCAGCCCCAGCATTTT CASRPSLRSNQPQHF
. 15 TRBJ1-2 TRBV9 . TGTGCCAGCAGCGTAGGCGGACCAAACGGGAATGGCTACACCTTC CASSVGGPNGNGYTF